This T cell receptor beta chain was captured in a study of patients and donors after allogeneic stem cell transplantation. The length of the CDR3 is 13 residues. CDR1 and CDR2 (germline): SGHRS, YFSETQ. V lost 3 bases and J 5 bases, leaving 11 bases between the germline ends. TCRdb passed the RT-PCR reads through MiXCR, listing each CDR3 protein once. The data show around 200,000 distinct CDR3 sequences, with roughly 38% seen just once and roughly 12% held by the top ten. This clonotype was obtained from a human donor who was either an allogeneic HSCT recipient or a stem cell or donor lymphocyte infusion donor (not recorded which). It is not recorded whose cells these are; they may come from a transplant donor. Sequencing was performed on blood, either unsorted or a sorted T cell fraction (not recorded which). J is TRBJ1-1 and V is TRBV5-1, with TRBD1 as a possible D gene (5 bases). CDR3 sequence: CASSSPPGTEAFF. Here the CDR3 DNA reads TGCGCCAGCAGCTCCCCGCCAGGGACTGAAGCTTTCTTT.